These 24 T cell receptor beta chains came from one sample sequenced in a study of blood T cell repertoires in COVID-19. The method was immunoSEQ multiplex PCR; TCRdb's version includes in-frame clones alone and lacks a portion of them. Found here are under 450,000 clones, around 89% of them singletons; the top ten hold roughly an eighth. Specimen: peripheral blood. The receptors were sampled from a woman aged 45-59 years with COVID-19, enrolled during active disease.

This clone is a singleton in its sample. The chain employs TRBV3-1 (or the pseudogene TRBV3-2) and TRBJ1-2, with no clear D. The CDR3 length is 11 residues. Trimming removed 0 bases at V and 6 bases at J, with 2 bases between. Germline CDR1 reads LGHDT; CDR2 reads YNNKEL (reference sequence). Written as DNA, the CDR3 is TGTGCCAGCAGCCAAGATAATGGCTACACCTTC. Its protein product is CASSQDNGYTF.

This chain uses TRBV5-1 with TRBJ1-1; TRBD1 aligns across 7 bases. The CDR3 is 14 residues long. With V trimmed by 5 bases and J by 4 bases, 8 bases remained unmatched. In germline, CDR1 is SGHRS, CDR2 YFSETQ. The CDR3 DNA reads as TGCGCCAGCAGTCCCAGGGGGGCGTTCACTGAAGCTTTCTTT. Translating it yields CASSPRGAFTEAFF. Together with reference TRBV5-1 and TRBJ1-1, the CDR3 gives the full variable domain: KAGVTQTPRYLIKTRGQQVTLSCSPISGHRSVSWYQQTPGQGLQFLFEYFSETQRNKGNFPGRFSGRQFSNSRSEMNVSTLELGDSALYLCASSPRGAFTEAFFGQGTRLTVV.

The genes are TRBV9 and TRBJ2-2; D uncertain. This CDR3 contains 15 residues. Germline V lookup: CDR1 SGDLS, CDR2 YYNGEE. V shed 4 bases and J shed 0 bases, with 10 bases lying between them. CDR3 bases: TGTGCCAGCAGCTACGGGTTTGCGAACACCGGGGAGCTGTTTTTT. Amino acid sequence: CASSYGFANTGELFF. The whole variable domain, filled in from reference TRBV9 and TRBJ2-2, reads DSGVTQTPKHLITATGQRVTLRCSPRSGDLSVYWYQQSLDQGLQFLIQYYNGEERAKGNILERFSAQQFPDLHSELNLSSLELGDSALYFCASSYGFANTGELFFGEGSRLTVL.

The chain couples TRBV5-1 to TRBJ2-7, with D perhaps matching TRBD1 (6 bases). Germline-derived CDR1 and CDR2 are SGHRS and YFSETQ. This CDR3 comprises 15 residues. The V end lost 0 bases, the J end lost 7 bases, and 17 bases lay between the germline ends. This chain's CDR3 is CASSLGVSGEGEQYF. In nucleotides, the CDR3 is TGCGCCAGCAGCTTGGGAGTTTCAGGGGAAGGAGAGCAGTACTTC.

The chain recombines TRBV30 with TRBJ1-6; D is unresolved. The germline V gene has CDR1 GTSNPN and CDR2 SVGIG (reference sequence). The CDR3 loop spans 14 amino acids. V lost 2 bases to trimming and J lost 8 bases, with 13 bases between them. Here the CDR3 reads CAWSINGGDSPLHF. Written as DNA, the CDR3 is TGTGCCTGGAGTATAAACGGTGGTGATTCACCCCTCCACTTT.

The rearrangement links TRBV18 to TRBJ2-1; possibly TRBD2 for D (5 bases). Germline lookup yields CDR1 KGHSH and CDR2 LQKENI. CDR3 length: 15 amino acids. Trimming stripped 2 bases from V and 8 bases from J, with 16 bases between. As DNA, the CDR3 is TGTGCCAGCTCACCAGCTCTGTCTCTAGCCGATGAGCAGTTCTTC. Protein: CASSPALSLADEQFF.

This clone came up a few times. The genes are TRBV6-2 or TRBV6-3 and TRBJ2-2; D not certain. The CDR3 spans 15 residues. Trimming took off 2 bases at V and 0 bases at J, with 7 bases between the two ends. Germline loops: CDR1 MNHEY, CDR2 SVGEGT. CDR3 nucleotide sequence: TGTGCCAGCAGTTACGAACACCCGAACACCGGGGAGCTGTTTTTT. Its translation: CASSYEHPNTGELFF.

The chain couples TRBV5-4 to TRBJ2-2, with D maybe TRBD1 (6 bases). Trimming cost V 5 bases and J 4 bases, with 15 bases left between them. The germline CDR1 and CDR2 sequences are SGHNT and YYREEE (reference sequence). The CDR3 has 15 residues. The CDR3 loop reads CASRKDMGATGELFF. CDR3 sequence (DNA): TGTGCCAGCAGAAAGGACATGGGGGCCACCGGGGAGCTGTTTTTT.

The chain is built from TRBV25-1 and TRBJ1-1; maybe TRBD1 (5 bases). This CDR3 is built from 16 residues. The germline gives CDR1 MGHDK, CDR2 SYGVNS. Trimming removed 1 base at V and 4 bases at J, with 16 bases between. CDR3 sequence reads: CASSESGPGGGTEAFF. The CDR3 DNA sequence: TGTGCCAGCAGTGAATCCGGACCGGGGGGAGGCACTGAAGCTTTCTTT.

The CDR3 region has the DNA TGCGCCAGCCGGGGAGGTGAAGACTATGGCTACACCTTC. Translating gives CASRGGEDYGYTF. The chain recombines TRBV5-1 with TRBJ1-2; D is uncertain. V lost 7 bases and J 3 bases, leaving 13 bases between the germline ends. The CDR3 runs 13 residues. Germline V gene lookup returns CDR1 SGHRS and CDR2 YFSETQ.

The chain recombines TRBV10-3 with TRBJ1-5; TRBD1 matches at 11 bases. CDR1 ENHRY and CDR2 SYGVKD come from the germline V gene. Losses at the gene ends were 10 bases for V and 4 bases for J; bases not matched to a gene: 9. The CDR3 is 15 residues long. CDR3 nucleotide sequence: TGTGCCACCCAAAGAGGGACAGGGGGGAATCAGCCCCAGCATTTT. This encodes CATQRGTGGNQPQHF.

V usage is TRBV18 and J usage is TRBJ2-7, with no clear D. This CDR3 comprises 14 residues. Germline assignment: CDR1 KGHSH and CDR2 LQKENI. Trimming left V 3 bases short and J 0 bases short, with 9 bases between. The CDR3 nucleotides read TGTGCCAGCTCACCTACAGATAGCTCCTACGAGCAGTACTTC. Encoded protein: CASSPTDSSYEQYF.

The chain couples TRBV11-2 to TRBJ1-2, with 10 bases identical to TRBD1. Germline CDR1 reads SGHAT; CDR2 reads FQNNGV. V gave up 2 bases and J gave up 0 bases; unmatched junction bases: 9. The CDR3 runs to 18 residues. The CDR3 bases are TGTGCCAGCAGCTTACGGGCCGGGACAGGGGCTTCTAACTATGGCTACACCTTC. The encoded protein is CASSLRAGTGASNYGYTF.

The gene calls are TRBV27 and TRBJ1-5; a possible D gene is TRBD1 (5 bases). Germline-derived CDR1 and CDR2 are MNHEY and SMNVEV (reference sequence). The V gene lost 8 bases and the J gene lost 6 bases, with 11 bases spanning the gap. The CDR3 totals 12 residues. CDR3 sequence (DNA): TGTGCCAGCCGGGGGGGGAGTCAGCCCCAGCATTTT. Translation: CASRGGSQPQHF.

This chain uses TRBV7-3 with TRBJ2-3; D not resolved. Between the trimmed V and J ends, which lost 1 base and 6 bases, there was a span of 8 bases. Germline V lookup: CDR1 SGHTA, CDR2 FQGTGA. This CDR3 is built from 13 residues. CDR3 sequence: CASSLKYSDTQYF. The CDR3 coding sequence is TGTGCCAGCAGCTTAAAGTACAGCGATACGCAGTATTTT.

This clone was recorded only once. The V gene is TRBV5-1, the J gene TRBJ2-3, with 8 bases fitting TRBD1. After removal of 4 bases from V and 0 bases from J, the junction contained 4 bases not matched to a gene. CDR3 size: 15 residues. Germline V gene data show CDR1 as SGHRS and CDR2 as YFSETQ. The CDR3 here is CASSGGQGSTDTQYF. CDR3 nucleotide sequence: TGCGCCAGCAGCGGAGGACAGGGAAGCACAGATACGCAGTATTTT.

V usage is TRBV6-6 and J usage is TRBJ1-2, with 7 bases identical to TRBD1. J lost 6 bases, V lost 11 bases, and 6 bases had no gene match. Germline V CDR1 and CDR2: MNHNY, SVGAGI (reference sequence). This CDR3 has 11 residues. CDR3: CAGAQGDGYTF. In nucleotides, the CDR3 is TGTGCCGGCGCCCAGGGGGATGGCTACACCTTC.

The V gene is TRBV28, the J gene TRBJ1-1; possibly TRBD1 for D (5 bases). Germline CDR1 reads MDHEN; CDR2 reads SYDVKM. The V end was cut by 3 bases, the J end by 4 bases, with 15 bases between. The CDR3 runs 15 residues. The CDR3 DNA sequence: TGTGCCAGCAGTTTGCAGAACAGGAGGGTCACTGAAGCTTTCTTT. Translated: CASSLQNRRVTEAFF.

A single count supports this clone. The chain has TRBV3-1 (or the pseudogene TRBV3-2) and TRBJ1-3, with 7 bases aligning to TRBD1. This CDR3 region has 14 residues. Looked up from germline, CDR1 is LGHDT and CDR2 is YNNKEL (reference sequence). With 3 bases clipped from V and 4 bases from J, the junction kept 3 bases outside the gene matches. Written as DNA, the CDR3 is TGTGCCAGCAGCCAGACAGGGCGGGGAAACACCATATATTTT. This gives the protein CASSQTGRGNTIYF.

CDR3 sequence reads: CASSFGDRGDSPLHF. CDR3 bases: TGTGCCAGTAGTTTCGGCGACAGGGGGGATTCACCCCTCCACTTT. This sequence joins TRBV19 and TRBJ1-6, with 9 bases identical to TRBD1. The CDR3 has 15 amino acids. CDR1 is LNHDA and CDR2 is SQIVND in the germline V gene (reference sequence). Unmatched junction bases numbered 7, after V lost 5 bases and J lost 8 bases. Full variable domain (missing parts from reference TRBV19 and TRBJ1-6): DGGITQSPKYLFRKEGQNVTLSCEQNLNHDAMYWYRQDPGQGLRLIYYSQIVNDFQKGDIAEGYSVSREKKESFPLTVTSAQKNPTAFYLCASSFGDRGDSPLHFGNGTRLTVT.

This clone was observed a single time. The rearrangement joins TRBV21-1 to TRBJ2-3; the DNA was not compared with TRBD2, the D call given in the table. TRBV21-1 is described as a pseudogene. The CDR3 is 16 residues long. CDR3 loop: CASTRLAGGHTDTQYF. CDR3 bases: TGTGCCAGCACCCGTTTAGCGGGGGGGCACACAGATACGCAGTATTTT.

The V and J genes are TRBV30 and TRBJ2-1; 10 bases are shared with TRBD1. With 1 base clipped from V and 1 base from J, the junction kept 1 base outside the gene matches. Germline values: CDR1 GTSNPN, CDR2 SVGIG (reference sequence). The CDR3 length is 15 residues. CDR3 amino acids: CAWSGQGASYNEQFF. The CDR3 DNA follows: TGTGCCTGGAGTGGACAGGGGGCGTCCTACAATGAGCAGTTCTTC.

The V call is TRBV5-1, the J call TRBJ1-1; D remains ambiguous. CDR1 is SGHRS, CDR2 YFSETQ, per germline. The CDR3 length is 14 residues. V was shortened by 4 bases and J by 3 bases, with 13 bases between the two germline ends. CDR3 loop: CASSHPTGDTEAFF. DNA of the CDR3: TGCGCCAGCAGCCATCCGACTGGCGACACTGAAGCTTTCTTT.

The V call is TRBV7-9, the J call TRBJ2-1, with TRBD1 matching over 8 bases. Germline V gene data show CDR1 as SEHNR and CDR2 as FQNEAQ (reference sequence). J gave up 1 base and V 5 bases, and 10 bases lay outside the gene matches. The CDR3 runs 17 residues. DNA of the CDR3: TGTGCCAGCAGCCCGGCGGGGACAGGAGGGTCCTACAATGAGCAGTTCTTC. This translates into CASSPAGTGGSYNEQFF. The full variable domain, with the rest looked up from reference TRBV7-9 and TRBJ2-1, is DTGVSQNPRHKITKRGQNVTFRCDPISEHNRLYWYRQTLGQGPEFLTYFQNEAQLEKSRLLSDRFSAERPKGSFSTLEIQRTEQGDSAMYLCASSPAGTGGSYNEQFFGPGTRLTVL.